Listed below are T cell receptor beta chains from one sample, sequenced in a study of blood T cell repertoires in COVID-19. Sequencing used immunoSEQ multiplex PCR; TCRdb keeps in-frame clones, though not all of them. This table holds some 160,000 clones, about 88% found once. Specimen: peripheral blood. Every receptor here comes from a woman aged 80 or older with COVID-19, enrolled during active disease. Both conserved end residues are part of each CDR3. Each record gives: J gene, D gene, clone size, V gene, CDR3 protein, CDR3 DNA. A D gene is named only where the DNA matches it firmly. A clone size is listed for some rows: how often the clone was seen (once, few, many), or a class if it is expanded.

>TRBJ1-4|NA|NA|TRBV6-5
CASAPTRTGSGLFF
TGTGCCAGCGCCCCCACTCGTACAGGGTCCGGACTGTTTTTT
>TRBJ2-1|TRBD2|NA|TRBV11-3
CASSLGGTSGHYNEQFF
TGTGCCAGCAGCTTAGGCGGTACTAGCGGACATTACAATGAGCAGTTCTTC
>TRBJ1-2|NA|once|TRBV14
CASSQAGNHYGYTF
TGTGCCAGCAGCCAAGCCGGGAACCACTATGGCTACACCTTC
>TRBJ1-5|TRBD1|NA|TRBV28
CASSFLHRGYNQPQHF
TGTGCCAGCAGTTTTTTGCACAGGGGGTACAATCAGCCCCAGCATTTT
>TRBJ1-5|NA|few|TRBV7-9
CASSSGRVEQPQHF
TGTGCCAGCAGCTCCGGGAGGGTCGAACAGCCCCAGCATTTT
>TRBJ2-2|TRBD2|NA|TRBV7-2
CASSFQGGTGELFF
TGTGCCAGCAGCTTCCAGGGAGGGACCGGGGAGCTGTTTTTT
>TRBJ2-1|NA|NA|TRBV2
CASSEELVQFF
TGTGCCAGCAGTGAAGAGCTAGTTCAGTTCTTC
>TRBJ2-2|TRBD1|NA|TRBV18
CASSPPSGTVNTGELFF
TGTGCCAGCTCACCACCGTCCGGGACAGTGAACACCGGGGAGCTGTTTTTT
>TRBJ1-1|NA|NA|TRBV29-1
CSVAGPHEAFF
TGCAGCGTTGCAGGGCCCCATGAAGCTTTCTTT
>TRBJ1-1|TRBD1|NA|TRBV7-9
CASSRNRDRGAEAFF
TGTGCCAGCAGCCGCAACAGGGACAGGGGCGCTGAAGCTTTCTTT
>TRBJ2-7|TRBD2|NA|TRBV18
CASSPGGGPYEQYF
TGTGCCAGCTCACCAGGGGGAGGGCCCTACGAGCAGTACTTC
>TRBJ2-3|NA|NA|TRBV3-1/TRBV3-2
CASSLMGGTDTQYF
TGTGCCAGCAGTCTGATGGGGGGAACAGATACGCAGTATTTT
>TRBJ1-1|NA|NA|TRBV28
CASSFPREALNTEAFF
TGTGCCAGCAGTTTCCCCAGGGAGGCCCTGAACACTGAAGCTTTCTTT
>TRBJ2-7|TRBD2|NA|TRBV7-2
CASSRMIAGGGEQYF
TGTGCCAGCAGCCGTATGATCGCGGGAGGGGGCGAGCAGTACTTC
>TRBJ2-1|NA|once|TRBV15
CATSRDGGSYNEQFF
TGTGCCACCAGCAGAGATGGCGGATCCTACAATGAGCAGTTCTTC
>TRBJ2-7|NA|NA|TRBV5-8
CASSLVPGGTSYEQYF
TGTGCCAGCAGCTTGGTTCCTGGGGGGACCTCCTACGAGCAGTACTTC
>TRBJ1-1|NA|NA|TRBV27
CASRFDRMNTEAFF
TGTGCCAGCAGATTTGACAGGATGAACACTGAAGCTTTCTTT
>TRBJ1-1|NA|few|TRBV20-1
CSASETGVNTEAFF
TGCAGTGCTAGTGAGACAGGAGTGAACACTGAAGCTTTCTTT
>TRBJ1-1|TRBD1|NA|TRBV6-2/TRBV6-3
CASSSGQVGRLAEAFF
TGTGCCAGCAGTTCGGGACAGGTTGGTCGATTGGCTGAAGCTTTCTTT
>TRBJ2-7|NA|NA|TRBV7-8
CASSPPGQTSLHF
TGTGCCAGCAGCCCTCCAGGACAGACCTCTCTTCACTTC
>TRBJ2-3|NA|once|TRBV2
CASSLAAGYTDTQYF
TGTGCCAGCAGTTTAGCCGCCGGCTACACAGATACGCAGTATTTT
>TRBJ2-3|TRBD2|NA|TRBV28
CATRTSGSFGAQYF
TGTGCCACCCGTACTAGCGGGAGCTTCGGGGCGCAGTATTTT
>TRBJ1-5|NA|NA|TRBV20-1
CSASSGQGSNQPQHF
TGCAGTGCTAGTTCCGGCCAGGGTAGCAATCAGCCCCAGCATTTT
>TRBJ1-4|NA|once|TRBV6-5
CASSYWAGSQEKLFF
TGTGCCAGCAGTTACTGGGCAGGGTCCCAAGAAAAACTGTTTTTT